The following is a T cell receptor (beta chain) sequence with its context. This specimen belongs to a study of blood T cell repertoires in COVID-19. Turning to the study itself: Sites across the United States, Italy and Spain contributed samples from acute and convalescent COVID-19. From T cells, B-cell-depleted T cells, or PBMCs came the material, which was cDNA or gDNA.

Per the original methods: Nucleated cell number was recorded as an estimate derived from reference gene primer amplification. Sequencing was performed with immunoSEQ multiplex PCR; in TCRdb, only in-frame clones are kept and a portion is missing. V and J calls and clone size come straight from that table; D and trimming were deduced from the DNA. The table records about 230,000 clones, about 85% of them present only once. Trimming removed 4 bases at V and 1 base at J, with 13 bases between. Looked up from germline, CDR1 is SNHLY and CDR2 is FYNNEI. This CDR3 is 15 amino acids long. V is TRBV2 and J is TRBJ1-1; a possible D gene is TRBD1 (6 bases). This TCR came from a man between 35 and 55 years old with acute or convalescent COVID-19. Sequencing was carried out using peripheral blood. The chain's CDR3 is CASSVSRTANTEAFF. The CDR3 nucleotides read TGTGCCAGCAGTGTCTCGAGGACAGCGAACACTGAAGCTTTCTTT.